The TCR beta chain under discussion was sequenced for a study of T cells expressing NK-cell markers (dated by TCRdb to about 2020). In the study overall: TCR beta-chain repertoires were profiled in sorted CD3+CD56+NKG2C+, CD3+CD56+NKG2C- and CD3+CD56-NKG2C+ T-cell subsets from fewer than 10 donors. Seven of the eight sequenced donors were HCMV-seropositive and one was HCMV-seronegative. The eight sequenced donors were randomly selected healthy volunteers, three men and five women. The libraries were sequenced on Illumina HiSeq 2000/2500, MiSeq or NextSeq, producing 2 x 150 bp reads. Broad study findings and their caveats: Whether the expanded NKG2C-expressing T cell clones were specific for HCMV antigens remained unclear. For six donors, the dominant CD3+CD56+NKG2C+ clonotypes were among the top 10 CD8+ clonotypes and accounted for about 1.0-7.5% of CD8+ T cells. Those dominant clonotypes were again the most abundant among CD3+CD56-NKG2C+ cells in a few donors, at about 25-60.1%.

A commercial ELISA kit detecting HCMV-specific IgG in serum was used to determine HCMV serostatus. Peripheral blood mononuclear cells were isolated from blood by Ficoll density gradient centrifugation. Per the germline V gene, SGDLS is the CDR1 and YYNGEE is the CDR2. Including the terminal cysteine and phenylalanine, the CDR3 comprises 18 residues. DNA was not recorded. TCRdb lists the instrument as Illumina HiSeq 2000. 5'RACE template switching, by which a universal primer site and unique molecular identifiers were added, was used to make TCR beta cDNA libraries. Priming for cDNA synthesis came from the TCR beta constant segment, and two successive PCR amplification steps followed. On the authors' methods: MIGEC was used to demultiplex reads and group the reads by UMI, and MiTCR was used to assemble and quantify clonotypes. To exclude erroneous sequences, any TCR cDNA sequence not supported by at least two reads was discarded. The tcR package was used for downstream repertoire analysis, and clonotypes were matched between fractions using CDR3 nucleotide sequence together with V segment. Antigen specificity was annotated against VDJdb with VDJmatch, allowing one amino acid substitution in CDR3. Through TCRdb reprocessing, the reads give one entry per CDR3 protein sequence; DNA is omitted. These V and J calls are TCRdb output, not the study's own analysis. The sample table holds some 600,000 distinct CDR3 sequences. The biggest ten clones account for approximately 3.5% of the sample.

A word on this clonotype: Its antigen is unknown.

Material for sequencing was blood T cells: a sorted CD56 or NKG2C T cell subset, CD4+ or CD8+ T cells, or bulk PBMC T cells (not recorded which). This chain is built from TRBV9 and TRBJ2-1; the TRBD1 assignment by TCRdb is unverifiable without DNA. This TCR came from a man aged 18 to 29 in good health. Donor details come from another sample of the same person, matched by shared clones. The CDR3 reads CASSPSHLNRGLVNEQFF.